Listed below are T cell receptor beta chains from one sample, sequenced in a study of sequential checkpoint blockade in melanoma. The table came from immunoSEQ multiplex PCR; TCRdb's copy has only in-frame clones and leaves some out. Of roughly 6,500 clones detected, 20% to 30% appear once; the ten largest clones hold approximately 10%. The material was tumor tissue (inferred from file names), obtained from a patient given nivolumab and ipilimumab in sequence. These receptors were taken from a human donor with melanoma. Both conserved end residues are part of each CDR3. The D gene is left open where the match is weak. Expanded clones are given a class, and other clones once, few, many or no size at all.

d_call	cdr3_length	clone_size	v_call	j_call	cdr3_nt	cdr3_aa
.	14	medium-sized	TRBV6-8	TRBJ1-5	TGTGCCAGCACTTTGACAGCGAAGAATCAGCCCCAGCATTTT	CASTLTAKNQPQHF
.	13	medium-sized	TRBV6-8	TRBJ2-1	TGTGCCAGCAGTAACCATGGAGGCAATGAGCAGTTCTTC	CASSNHGGNEQFF
TRBD1	13	.	TRBV29-1	TRBJ1-2	TGCAGCGTTAGCGGGACAGGGGGGGAAGGCTACACCTTC	CSVSGTGGEGYTF
TRBD2	17	.	TRBV5-1	TRBJ2-1	TGCGCCAGCAGCTTGGCCTATAATAGCGGGGGGGACAATGAGCAGTTCTTC	CASSLAYNSGGDNEQFF
.	13	few	TRBV6-8	TRBJ1-1	TGTGCCAGCAGGGGACACCTGAACACTGAAGCTTTCTTT	CASRGHLNTEAFF
TRBD2	18	.	TRBV5-1	TRBJ2-3	TGCGCCAGCAGCTTGGAGCTAGCGGGAGGCAGCAGCACAGATACGCAGTATTTT	CASSLELAGGSSTDTQYF
.	16	once	TRBV14	TRBJ2-6	TGTGCCAGCAGCCAAGGTCCAGGGCTGGGGGCCAACGTCCTGACTTTC	CASSQGPGLGANVLTF
.	11	few	TRBV6-7	TRBJ2-3	TGTGCCAGCGGTTTTTCAGATACGCAGTATTTT	CASGFSDTQYF
TRBD1	15	many	TRBV7-1	TRBJ2-1	TGTGCCAGCAGCCCCACGGGACAGGATACGAATGAGCAGTTCTTC	CASSPTGQDTNEQFF
.	15	.	TRBV18	TRBJ1-2	TGTGCCAGCTCACCACCCGGCGAGTGGGTCCGTGGCTACACCTTC	CASSPPGEWVRGYTF
TRBD1	14	.	TRBV12-5	TRBJ1-1	TGTGCTAGTGGTCTGGGACAGTCGAACACTGAAGCTTTCTTT	CASGLGQSNTEAFF
.	19	few	TRBV11-3	TRBJ2-2	TGTGCCAGCAGCTTAGTCGACCCTGGGGTAGCGGCGAACACCGGGGAGCTGTTTTTT	CASSLVDPGVAANTGELFF
.	16	.	TRBV28	TRBJ1-1	TGTGCCAGCAGTTTAGGGGGGGGAGGGCGTGGAACTGAAGCTTTCTTT	CASSLGGGGRGTEAFF
.	16	few	TRBV28	TRBJ2-1	TGTGCCAGCAGTTTAATGTCGGCAGTGTCCTACAATGAGCAGTTCTTC	CASSLMSAVSYNEQFF
.	14	medium-sized	TRBV11-3	TRBJ1-5	TGTGCCAGCAGCCCAAAGGGGGGGGTTCAGCCCCAGCATTTT	CASSPKGGVQPQHF
TRBD2	16	.	TRBV5-1	TRBJ2-1	TGCGCCAGCAGCAGCGGGACTAGCGGGAGAGGAAATGAGCAGTTCTTC	CASSSGTSGRGNEQFF
.	11	.	TRBV14	TRBJ2-7	TGTGCCAGCAGCCACACGGGGGAGCAGTACTTC	CASSHTGEQYF
.	15	few	TRBV5-1	TRBJ1-3	TGCGCCAGCAGCTTGGAATGGGGGCGCGGAAACACCATATATTTT	CASSLEWGRGNTIYF
.	17	few	TRBV6-8	TRBJ1-4	TGTGCCAGCAGTTACTTCAGGGCGGCCACTCAGGGTGAAAAACTGTTTTTT	CASSYFRAATQGEKLFF
TRBD1	16	.	TRBV5-1	TRBJ2-1	TGCGCCAGCAGCGCTATTACAGGGGGCCTCTACAATGAGCAGTTCTTC	CASSAITGGLYNEQFF
TRBD1	15	.	TRBV6-8	TRBJ2-3	TGTGCCAGCAGTGACAGGGGTGGAACAGGTAGTACGCAGTATTTT	CASSDRGGTGSTQYF
TRBD2	17	.	TRBV28	TRBJ2-7	TGTGCCAGCAGTTTATGGGCTAGCGGGAGGACTCTGGACGAGCAGTACTTC	CASSLWASGRTLDEQYF